This TCR beta chain came from a study of cytomegalovirus exposure and HLA in healthy donors. Within the sample, this clone is medium-sized. The CDR3 length is 13 residues. Per the germline V gene, CDR1 is MRHNA and CDR2 is SNTAGT. V lost 3 bases to trimming and J lost 7 bases, with 7 bases between them. PCR used 60 Vbeta primers and 13 Jbeta primers. Repertoires were generated with immunoSEQ multiplex PCR, while TCRdb's copy carries only in-frame clones and drops some. There are 85,000 to 100,000 clones in the sample; 70% to 80% occur only once, and about 3.3% lies in the top ten. This TCR came from a man aged 40-49 years in good health and CMV-seronegative. This chain joins TRBV6-4 and TRBJ1-6; D unresolved. Sequenced sample: PBMCs. The CDR3 region has the DNA TGTGCCAGCAGTGATGCGGAAAATTCACCCCTCCACTTT. Amino acid sequence: CASSDAENSPLHF.